This T cell receptor (beta chain) is drawn from a study of blood T cell repertoires in COVID-19. Data came from immunoSEQ multiplex PCR; TCRdb stores just in-frame clones and leaves some out. The data contain under 95,000 clones, 70% to 85% of them singletons. CDR1 and CDR2 from the germline V gene are SGDLS and YYNGEE. This CDR3 spans 15 amino acids. V gave up 2 bases and J gave up 5 bases, with 16 bases separating them. The J gene is TRBJ2-5, the V gene TRBV9; D is ambiguous. The clonotype was recovered from a man aged 45-65 years with active or convalescent COVID-19. The specimen was peripheral blood. The CDR3 DNA follows: TGTGCCAGCAGCGTTCTGACGGAGCCTTGGGAGACCCAGTACTTC. Residues: CASSVLTEPWETQYF.